This T cell receptor (beta chain) is from a study of T cells expressing NK-cell markers (dated by TCRdb to about 2020). Turning to the overall study: In sorted CD3+CD56+NKG2C+, CD3+CD56+NKG2C- and CD3+CD56-NKG2C+ T-cell subsets from several donors, TCR beta-chain repertoires were profiled. Sequencing of the libraries produced 2 x 150 bp reads on Illumina HiSeq 2000/2500, MiSeq or NextSeq. Among the eight sequenced donors, seven were HCMV-seropositive and one was HCMV-seronegative. Randomly selected healthy volunteers, three men and five women, were used as the eight sequenced donors. The paper's findings and limits, for the study overall: Whether the expanded NKG2C-expressing T cell clones were specific for HCMV antigens was left unclear. In six donors, the dominant CD3+CD56+NKG2C+ clonotypes ranked among the top 10 CD8+ clonotypes, making up about 1.0-7.0% of CD8+ T cells. Those dominant clonotypes were again the most abundant among CD3+CD56-NKG2C+ cells in a few donors, at 28.3-60.1%.

HCMV-specific IgG was detected in serum with a commercial ELISA kit to determine HCMV serostatus. Peripheral blood mononuclear cells were isolated from blood by Ficoll density gradient centrifugation. This sample was sequenced with an Illumina HiSeq 2000. The TCR beta cDNA libraries were made using 5'RACE template switching, a step that added both a universal primer site and unique molecular identifiers. cDNA synthesis was primed from the TCR beta constant segment, followed by two successive PCR amplification steps. On the authors' methods: MIGEC was used to demultiplex reads and group reads by UMI, and MiTCR was used to assemble and quantify clonotypes. To exclude erroneous sequences, only TCR cDNA sequences supported by at least two reads were retained. The tcR package was used for downstream repertoire analysis, with clonotypes matched between fractions based on CDR3 nucleotide sequence plus V segment. Antigen specificity was annotated against VDJdb with VDJmatch, allowing one amino acid substitution in CDR3. After the reads were reprocessed by TCRdb, one entry was made per CDR3 protein sequence, with no DNA. TCRdb, not the original authors, processed these V and J calls. The table for this sample lists 550,000 or so distinct CDR3 sequences. The ten largest account for less than 4.5% of the sample.

The germline V gene sets CDR1 to KGHSH and CDR2 to LQKENI. Spanning cysteine to phenylalanine, the CDR3 consists of 17 amino acids. This entry has no DNA. Details on this clonotype: Its antigen has not been determined.

The sequenced material came from blood T cells: a sorted CD56 or NKG2C T cell subset, CD4+ or CD8+ T cells, or bulk PBMC T cells (not recorded which). The chain joins TRBV18 to TRBJ2-3; the D gene TCRdb calls, TRBD1, cannot be checked with no DNA. This TCR derives from a man aged 18 to 29 in good health. Donor details come from another sample of the same person, matched by shared clones. The CDR3 amino acid sequence is: CASSPTGTGFKTDTQYF. With the portions outside the CDR3 filled from the reference TRBV18 and TRBJ2-3 genes, the complete variable region becomes NAGVMQNPRHLVRRRGQEARLRCSPMKGHSHVYWYRQLPEEGLKFMVYLQKENIIDESGMPKERFSAEFPKEGPSILRIQQVVRGDSAAYFCASSPTGTGFKTDTQYFGPGTRLTVL.